These 7 T cell receptor beta chains were sequenced from one sample in a study of T-cell memory formation after mild COVID-19. TCRdb passed the 5' RACE reads through MiXCR, listing each CDR3 protein once. The sample has roughly 300,000 distinct CDR3 sequences, 7.5% to 9.5% seen once. Sequencing was done on a sample of PBMCs or a T cell subset sorted from them (not recorded which). The receptors shown here come from a man in his late teens or twenties who had mild COVID-19 (a few samples of this study predate the infection). Cell type and time point are not known.

This clonotype was recorded many times. The V gene is TRBV11-3, the J gene TRBJ2-7; 7 positions agree with TRBD1. The CDR3 consists of 13 residues. Germline CDR1 SGHNT, CDR2 YENEEA. CDR3 protein: CASSLDRDYEQYV. The CDR3 nucleotides read TGTGCCAGCAGCCTAGACAGGGACTACGAGCAGTACGTC.

The chain uses TRBV7-2 and TRBJ2-5; 7 bases are shared with TRBD1. Per germline, CDR1 SGHTA and CDR2 FQGNSA. Germline trimming cut 2 bases from V and 4 bases from J; bases unmatched to any gene: 4. The CDR3 contains 14 residues. The CDR3 bases are TGTGCCAGCAGCTTAAGGAGGACAGGAGAGACCCAGTACTTC. This sequence encodes CASSLRRTGETQYF.

CDR3 protein: CASSPRKGLNQPQHF. In nucleotides, the CDR3 is TGCGCCAGCAGCCCTCGGAAAGGATTGAATCAGCCCCAGCATTTT. This sequence joins TRBV4-1 and TRBJ1-5; D gene ambiguous. The length of the CDR3 is 15 residues. Germline V gene data show CDR1 as MGHRA and CDR2 as YSYEKL. V was pared by 4 bases and J by 4 bases, with 14 bases between.

The J gene is TRBJ2-7, the V gene TRBV29-1; the D is unclear. This CDR3 is built from 12 residues. Trimming took off 0 bases at V and 4 bases at J, with 7 bases between the two ends. Looked up from germline, CDR1 is SQVTM and CDR2 is ANQGSEA. CDR3: CSVEDHEYEQYF. CDR3 coding DNA: TGCAGCGTTGAAGATCATGAGTACGAGCAGTACTTC.

This chain joins TRBV6-2 or TRBV6-3 and TRBJ2-7, with 7 bases aligning to TRBD1. V lost 5 bases and J lost 2; bases outside the gene matches: 9. Germline loops: CDR1 MNHEY, CDR2 SVGEGT. The CDR3 extends over 15 amino acids. CDR3 region: CASSTYVDRPYEQYF. CDR3 coding DNA: TGTGCCAGCAGTACCTACGTGGACAGGCCCTACGAGCAGTACTTC.

The sample holds a few counts of this clonotype. The chain is built from TRBV7-2 and TRBJ1-2; the D gene is possibly TRBD1 (5 bases). The CDR3 loop spans 14 amino acids. From germline, CDR1 is SGHTA and CDR2 FQGNSA. V was pared by 1 base and J by 6 bases, with 12 bases between. CDR3 residues: CASSLVVAGHGYTF. Here the CDR3 DNA reads TGTGCCAGCAGCTTAGTCGTGGCAGGGCATGGCTACACCTTC.

In its sample, this clonotype was seen a few times. The CDR3 reads CASSRAAGEVDNQPQHF. The CDR3 DNA sequence: TGTGCCAGCAGCCGCGCAGCAGGGGAAGTTGACAATCAGCCCCAGCATTTT. The chain employs TRBV7-2 and TRBJ1-5; tentative D call: TRBD1 (6 bases). Trimming removed 5 bases from V and 3 bases from J, with 20 bases in between. This CDR3 comprises 17 residues. CDR1 SGHTA and CDR2 FQGNSA come from the germline V gene.